This TCR beta chain emerged from a study of blood T cell repertoires in COVID-19. J was trimmed by 0 bases and V by 5 bases; bases with no gene match: 13. Germline V gene data show CDR1 as SEHNR and CDR2 as FQNEAQ (reference sequence). The CDR3 runs 18 residues. As processed by the authors: It was from reference gene primer amplification that nucleated cell counts were estimated. Assay used: immunoSEQ multiplex PCR; TCRdb lists only in-frame clones, some missing. V and J calls and clone size are as listed in that table; D and trimming were resolved from the DNA. The sample yields roughly 220,000 clones, 84% seen once.

This clonotype originated in a man aged 25 to 40 with active or convalescent COVID-19. Sequencing input: peripheral blood. The chain is built from TRBV7-9 and TRBJ2-3, with 8 bases fitting TRBD1. CDR3 in amino acids: CASSPGQGHSTSTDTQYF. CDR3 sequence (DNA): TGTGCCAGCAGCCCAGGACAGGGACACTCTACTAGCACAGATACGCAGTATTTT.